This T cell receptor (beta chain) is drawn from a study of T cell responses to AZD1222 COVID-19 vaccine (dated by TCRdb to about 2021). Study-wide context: AZD1222 recipients with second doses at about 4 weeks or about 12 weeks were pooled, because spike-specific TCR depth and breadth did not differ between schedules. TCR sequencing covered 230 or so trial participants: 200 to 210 given two doses of AZD1222 and 26 given two doses of MenACWY control vaccine. Trial participants were enrolled into age subgroups of 18-55, 56-69 and 70-plus years, which contained roughly 150, 30 and 60 TCR-sequenced participants, respectively. Broad study findings and their caveats: Conclusions about previously exposed vaccinees are limited, since just a handful of AZD1222 recipients were seropositive for SARS-CoV-2 at baseline. Most participants were white British and females outnumbered males, and the authors suggested that clonal diversity may have been underestimated. After two AZD1222 doses, spike-specific TCR breadth and depth were significantly higher than at day 0 and than in MenACWY recipients. Reportedly, almost half of the unique spike-specific TCRs recognized epitopes lying outside the regions that are mutated in the B.1.351 and B.1.1.7 variants. Because no day 14 peak-response samples were available, repertoires were characterized only after the peak T cell response. CD4 TCRs associated with the vaccine covered the entire spike protein, and the dominant responses were in regions 160-218 and 743-854. The 56-69-year group was small, and its depth increase did not reach significance, likely because of low power.

The CDR3 regions of human TCRbeta chains were subjected to immunosequencing. The source study handled its data this way. TCRs in the repertoires were matched against a reference library of SARS-CoV-2-specific TCRs that had been generated with the MIRA antigen-specificity platform. Breadth meant the fraction of unique TCRs that were SARS-CoV-2-associated, whereas depth meant the fraction of total T cells that were SARS-CoV-2-associated. Using the MIRA data, each spike-specific TCR was assigned both to the spike region to which the TCR was reactive and to a CD4 or CD8 class. Log10-transformed breadth and depth values were compared by one-way ANOVA with Sidak's multiple comparisons tests. TCRdb took over this immuneACCESS table, retaining in-frame rearrangements with V and J assigned. Such tables are incomplete; in checked studies, under half of the missing clones stem from an unresolved V gene, and the remainder is unexplained. V, J and clone size derive from that table, while D and trimming were established from the DNA sequence. Within this sample are around 120,000 clones, with roughly nine tenths of them counted one time only. The ten largest clones take up 2.5% to 3% of the sample.

Regarding this clone: Its antigen specificity is not known. No per-base quality is available; no much larger clone lies one base away.

The germline V gene (reference sequence) specifies SGHKS as CDR1 and YYEKEE as CDR2. The CDR3 has 15 amino acids, counting the end cysteine and phenylalanine. The DNA shown is the 45-base CDR3, in frame from base 1. V is clipped by 2 bases and J by 3 bases, and the sequence between their germline boundaries is 11 bases long. The intended sense of this specimen's time point label: baseline before first vaccination. The vaccinee samples were drawn from two UK trials, COV001 and COV002, one of which was a single-blind randomized controlled phase 2/3 trial testing AZD1222 (ChAdOx1 nCoV-19) in healthy adults. Trial participant PBMC samples were collected at day 0 and day 28 after the second dose for TCRbeta chain sequencing.

This specimen consisted of peripheral blood, obtained on day 0 of AZD1222 vaccination. Rearrangement joined TRBV5-5 to TRBJ2-2; too little of a D gene remains to name it. This clonotype was sampled from an adult in good health. The encoded CDR3 is CASSLILGDTGELFF. The nucleotide sequence is given as TGTGCCAGCAGCTTAATTCTTGGAGACACCGGGGAGCTGTTTTTT.